A selection of T cell receptor beta chains follows, all from one sample in a study of T cells in Graves' hyperthyroidism and ophthalmopathy. TCRdb recomputed calls from the multiplex PCR reads with MiXCR, one row per CDR3 protein. The repertoire holds approximately 58,000 distinct CDR3 sequences, roughly 52% seen once, with 9.5% to 15% in the top ten. Sequencing used blood. These receptors were obtained from a woman aged 30 to 39 with Graves' ophthalmopathy. Each CDR3 is given with its conserved first and last residue. A D gene is named only where the DNA matches it firmly. Size tells how often a clone was seen (once, few, many) or the class of an expanded clone, and some rows leave it out.

V: TRBV20-1
D: -
J: TRBJ2-2
size: -
DNA: TGCAGTACTACCGGCGGGACAGGGGAGCTGTTTTTT
CDR3: CSTTGGTGELFF

V: TRBV6-9
D: -
J: TRBJ1-1
size: -
DNA: TGTGCCAGCAGTTATTGGTGGGCGACGGGAGCTTTCTTT
CDR3: CASSYWWATGAFF

V: TRBV19
D: -
J: TRBJ1-4
size: many
DNA: TGTGCCAGTAGCCCCCGATCAGTTGAAAAACTGTTTTTT
CDR3: CASSPRSVEKLFF

V: TRBV24-1
D: -
J: TRBJ2-5
size: many
DNA: TGTGCCACCAGTGACCTCGAGGGGGGAGCAGAGACCCAGTACTTC
CDR3: CATSDLEGGAETQYF

V: TRBV6-6
D: TRBD1
J: TRBJ1-1
size: many
DNA: TGTGCCAGCAGTCAAACAGGGGGGAGGACTGAAGCTTTCTTT
CDR3: CASSQTGGRTEAFF

V: TRBV11-2
D: -
J: TRBJ1-1
size: many
DNA: TGTGCCAGCAGCTTAACGGACAGGAACACTGAAGCTTTCTTT
CDR3: CASSLTDRNTEAFF

V: TRBV2
D: TRBD1
J: TRBJ2-1
size: -
DNA: TGTGCCAGCAGTGGGGACAGGGGGCGAAATGAGCAGTTCTTC
CDR3: CASSGDRGRNEQFF

V: TRBV6-1
D: -
J: TRBJ1-2
size: many
DNA: TGTGCCAGCGGCTCCACAGGTACCAACTATGGCTACACCTTC
CDR3: CASGSTGTNYGYTF

V: TRBV7-9
D: -
J: TRBJ2-1
size: many
DNA: TGTGCCAGCAGCTTACAGGGGGGCAATGAGCAGTTCTTC
CDR3: CASSLQGGNEQFF

V: TRBV7-9
D: -
J: TRBJ1-4
size: many
DNA: TGTGCCGTCCCCTCAGGGAGAAACAATGAAAAACTGTTTTTT
CDR3: CAVPSGRNNEKLFF

V: TRBV2
D: -
J: TRBJ1-5
size: -
DNA: TGTGCCAGCATCCCAACGGGCGGCAGTCAGCCCCAGCATTTT
CDR3: CASIPTGGSQPQHF

V: TRBV28
D: TRBD2
J: TRBJ2-7
size: many
DNA: TGTGCCAGCAGAAACGGACTAGCGGGCTCCTACGAGCAGTACTTC
CDR3: CASRNGLAGSYEQYF

V: TRBV20-1
D: TRBD2
J: TRBJ2-3
size: -
DNA: TGCAGTGCTCAAACTAGCGGGAGGGGCAATGAGCAGTATTTT
CDR3: CSAQTSGRGNEQYF

V: TRBV11-2
D: -
J: TRBJ2-3
size: -
DNA: TGTGCCAGCAGCTTACGATGGGGTGGATATACGCAGTATTTT
CDR3: CASSLRWGGYTQYF

V: TRBV15
D: TRBD1
J: TRBJ2-1
size: many
DNA: TGTGCCACCAGCCCAGACAGGGGGCCGTACAATGAGCAGTTCTTC
CDR3: CATSPDRGPYNEQFF

V: TRBV2
D: TRBD2
J: TRBJ2-2
size: -
DNA: TGTGCCAGCAGTGTAGGTAGCGGGATGAACACCGGGGAGCTGTTTTTT
CDR3: CASSVGSGMNTGELFF

V: TRBV7-2
D: -
J: TRBJ1-5
size: -
DNA: TGTGCCAGCAGCCTTGGCGGGGGGGGGGGCAATGAGCATTTT
CDR3: CASSLGGGGGNEHF

V: TRBV9
D: -
J: TRBJ2-7
size: -
DNA: TGTGCCAGCAGCGTTGAACAGGGTGACACCTACGAGCAGTACTTC
CDR3: CASSVEQGDTYEQYF

V: TRBV10-3
D: TRBD1
J: TRBJ2-7
size: -
DNA: TGTGCCATCAGTGCGATGACAGGGGGGACGTCCTACGAGCAGTACTTC
CDR3: CAISAMTGGTSYEQYF

V: TRBV28
D: TRBD2
J: TRBJ2-3
size: few
DNA: TGTGCCAGCAGTTCGTCCGGGACTAGCGGGCCTTATACGCAGTATTTT
CDR3: CASSSSGTSGPYTQYF

V: TRBV19
D: -
J: TRBJ1-4
size: -
DNA: TGTGCCAGTACCCAATCGGGGGTTTTT
CDR3: CASTQSGVF

V: TRBV9
D: -
J: TRBJ2-5
size: -
DNA: TGTGCCAGCGGGGGGGGGAGGGGGGAGACCCTGTACTTC
CDR3: CASGGGRGETLYF

V: TRBV5-6
D: -
J: TRBJ2-7
size: many
DNA: TGTGCCAGCAGCTTGACCCCTTTCGAGCAGTACTTC
CDR3: CASSLTPFEQYF